This TCR beta chain is drawn from a study of cytomegalovirus exposure and HLA in healthy donors. The PCR had 60 Vbeta and 13 Jbeta primers. Data came from immunoSEQ multiplex PCR; TCRdb stores just in-frame clones and leaves some out. Found here are 87,000 or so clones, 7.5% to 8.5% of them singletons; the top ten hold 2.3%. The V segment lost 6 bases and the J segment 12 bases; nucleotides outside the gene matches: 7. Germline V gene lookup returns CDR1 SNHLY and CDR2 FYNNEI. There are 12 residues in the CDR3. The sample comprised PBMCs. This sequence joins TRBV2 and TRBJ2-1; 8 bases map to TRBD2. This TCR came from a man between 50 and 59 years old in good health and CMV-seronegative. The CDR3 nucleotides read TGTGCCAGCAGGGCGACTAGCGTGGCGCAGTTCTTC. This encodes CASRATSVAQFF.